In its sample, the clone carrying this T cell receptor beta chain was seen once. Its target is not known. The V and J ends lost 7 bases and 4 bases respectively, with 19 bases between them. The CDR3 loop spans 15 amino acids. CDR1 and CDR2 (germline): SGHTA, FQGNSA. Next came a second PCR, run for about 7 to 12 cycles, which used a sample-barcoded 5' primer along with a J-beta primer mix. The authors tagged each cDNA molecule using a template-switch adaptor with 12 random nucleotides. TCRdb re-derived calls from the 5' RACE reads in MiXCR, one entry per CDR3 protein. The repertoire holds 700,000 to 850,000 distinct CDR3 sequences, with 53% as singletons. This entry is derived from a study of blood T cells in healthy people across ages. Overall study findings and caveats: TCR beta diversity tracked closely with naive T cell percentage. The fall in TCR beta diversity per million T cells was roughly linear with age. Estimated diversity, derived from one million T cells, was regarded as an underestimate.

The chain uses TRBV7-2 and TRBJ1-1; D unresolved. The source material was blood. This TCR came from an elderly man in good health. CDR3 loop: CASTPYGVTLTEAFF. DNA for the CDR3: TGTGCCAGCACCCCCTACGGAGTTACCCTCACTGAAGCTTTCTTT.